This TCR beta chain was identified in a study of cytomegalovirus exposure and HLA in healthy donors. Study outcomes and limitations: In most subjects, TCR beta sequences reportedly gave accurate predictions of HLA-A and HLA-B alleles.

A remark on this clone: Its target is not known.

Trimming shortened V by 4 bases and J by 6 bases, and 14 bases separated the two germline ends. The CDR3 is 13 residues long. Germline V gene lookup returns CDR1 SGHDT and CDR2 YYEEEE. PCR used 60 Vbeta primers and 13 Jbeta primers. TCRdb keeps only in-frame clones here, not all; method: immunoSEQ multiplex PCR. The listing records approximately 210,000 clones. The sequence derives from a woman aged 25 to 45 in good health and CMV-seropositive. The chain recombines TRBV5-6 with TRBJ2-7, with D perhaps TRBD1 (5 bases). Sample: PBMCs. The CDR3 sequence is CASSGRTTSEQYF. DNA for the CDR3: TGTGCCAGCAGCGGAAGGACAACCTCCGAGCAGTACTTC.